The rows below give T cell receptor beta chains drawn from one sample of a study of blood T cell repertoires in COVID-19. Here immunoSEQ multiplex PCR was the method, and the copy in TCRdb shows in-frame clones only, minus some. The table has approximately 100,000 clones, about 90% seen once. Sequencing used peripheral blood. These receptors were taken from a man aged 65 to 85 with acute or convalescent COVID-19. Each CDR3 is given with its conserved first and last residue. Fields, in order: J gene, D gene, clone size, V gene, CDR3 DNA, CDR3 protein. A D gene is named only where the DNA matches it firmly. For some rows the clone size is stated as once, few or many, or as a class when expanded; others skip it.

TRBJ1-2 | TRBD1 | - | TRBV5-1 | TGCGCCAGCAGCCCGGGGACAGGGAGGGGCGGCTACACCTTC | CASSPGTGRGGYTF
TRBJ2-1 | TRBD2 | - | TRBV10-1 | TGCGCCAGCAGCCCAACTAGCGGGGGGCAGAATGAGCAGTTCTTC | CASSPTSGGQNEQFF
TRBJ2-7 | - | - | TRBV5-5 | TGTGCCAGCAGCTTGGAACCCAGGTCAAGTGACTTC | CASSLEPRSSDF
TRBJ1-1 | - | - | TRBV7-8 | TGTGCCAGCAGCTTAGGGTCCGGGGTTAACACTGAAGCTTTCTTT | CASSLGSGVNTEAFF
TRBJ2-1 | TRBD2 | once | TRBV4-1 | TGCGCCAGCAGCCAAGAAGGGACTAGCGGGCCATACAATGAGCAGTTCTTC | CASSQEGTSGPYNEQFF
TRBJ2-5 | TRBD1 | - | TRBV5-1 | TGCGCCAGCAGCTTGGGGACAGGGATCAATGTTCTAGAGACCCAGTACTTC | CASSLGTGINVLETQYF
TRBJ1-2 | - | few | TRBV5-1 | TGCGCCAGCAGCTTGGGATCAGGCGACTATGGCTACACCTTC | CASSLGSGDYGYTF
TRBJ1-5 | - | few | TRBV7-2 | TGTGCCAGCAGCTTACAGGGAGGAAATCAGCCCCAGCATTTT | CASSLQGGNQPQHF
TRBJ2-3 | TRBD1 | - | TRBV2 | TGTGCCAGCAGGTCGTTTGCGGGACAGGGTGCAGATACGCAGTATTTT | CASRSFAGQGADTQYF
TRBJ1-2 | TRBD1 | - | TRBV6-5 | TGTGCCACCCCGGGGGACAGGGGGCTGAGTGGCTACACCTTC | CATPGDRGLSGYTF
TRBJ1-6 | - | - | TRBV18 | TGTGCCAGCTCACAGGCCGACGGGACACCCCTCCACTTT | CASSQADGTPLHF
TRBJ1-5 | - | - | TRBV7-9 | TGTGCCAGCAGCTTAGATACATCTCATCAGCCCCAGCATTTT | CASSLDTSHQPQHF
TRBJ1-6 | - | - | TRBV3-1/TRBV3-2 | TGTGCCAGTTCAGGAACAAAATCACCCCTCCACTTT | CASSGTKSPLHF
TRBJ2-2 | - | - | TRBV6-5 | TGTGCCAGCAGTTACTCGTTGAGAGGGAGCGGGGAGCTGTTTTTT | CASSYSLRGSGELFF
TRBJ2-3 | TRBD2 | - | TRBV11-3 | TGTGCCAGCAGCTTAGATTTGGGACTAGCGGGAGCCACAGATACGCAGTATTTT | CASSLDLGLAGATDTQYF
TRBJ1-6 | TRBD1 | - | TRBV5-4 | TGTGCCAGCAGCTTGACAGGGGGTAATTCACCCCTCCACTTT | CASSLTGGNSPLHF
TRBJ1-6 | - | - | TRBV19 | TGTGCCAGTAGCACAGGCCCGTCTTCACCCCTCCACTTT | CASSTGPSSPLHF
TRBJ1-4 | TRBD1 | - | TRBV5-1 | TGCGCCAGCAGCGCACGGACAGGGGATAATGAAAAACTGTTTTTT | CASSARTGDNEKLFF
TRBJ2-7 | - | - | TRBV6-6 | TGTGCCAGCAGGAAAGGGGTAGCGGCCTACGAGCAGTACTTC | CASRKGVAAYEQYF
TRBJ1-1 | TRBD1 | - | TRBV2 | TGTGCCAGCAGTCGACAGGGGAACACTGAAGCTTTCTTT | CASSRQGNTEAFF
TRBJ1-4 | TRBD1 | - | TRBV28 | TGTGCCAGCATCTCAACCGACAGGGAGCGCACTAATGAAAAACTGTTTTTT | CASISTDRERTNEKLFF
TRBJ2-1 | TRBD1 | - | TRBV7-3 | TGTGCCAGCAGCTCCGGGACAGCAAATGAGCAGTTCTTC | CASSSGTANEQFF
TRBJ1-5 | - | - | TRBV19 | TGTGCCAGTAATCAGGGGATTAGCAATCAGGCCCAGCATTTT | CASNQGISNQAQHF
TRBJ2-3 | - | - | TRBV5-4 | TGTGCCAGCAGCTTGCAGGGGTTCAACACAGATACGCAGTATTTT | CASSLQGFNTDTQYF
TRBJ1-2 | - | - | TRBV2 | TGTGCCAGTAGTGAAGCACCTAAACCGGGGGGCACCTTC | CASSEAPKPGGTF
TRBJ1-4 | TRBD1 | - | TRBV5-1 | TGCGCCAGCAGCTTGGCCCCTGGGGCGACAGGGGAAAAACTGTTTTTT | CASSLAPGATGEKLFF
TRBJ2-5 | TRBD2 | - | TRBV7-2 | TGTGCCAGCAGGGGACTAGGAGAGACCCAGTACTTC | CASRGLGETQYF
TRBJ1-2 | TRBD1 | - | TRBV6-5 | TGTGCCAGCAGTAAACGGGACAGCGCTAACTATGGCTACACCTTC | CASSKRDSANYGYTF
TRBJ2-1 | - | - | TRBV30 | TGTGCCTGGAGTGTAGCCAACTACAATGAGCAGTTCTTC | CAWSVANYNEQFF
TRBJ2-7 | - | once | TRBV2 | TGTGCCAGCGCGGACAGCTACGAGCAGTACTTC | CASADSYEQYF
TRBJ1-4 | TRBD1 | - | TRBV2 | TGTGCCAGCAGTCCTGACAGGGATGCCGATGAAAAACTGTTTTTT | CASSPDRDADEKLFF
TRBJ1-5 | - | - | TRBV5-1 | TGCGCCAGCAGCTTGGAAGGGACTGATAGCAATCAGCCCCAGCATTTT | CASSLEGTDSNQPQHF
TRBJ2-3 | - | - | TRBV18 | TGTGCCAGCTCACCGGCTAGCTCAATAGATACGCAGTATTTT | CASSPASSIDTQYF
TRBJ1-1 | TRBD1 | - | TRBV7-8 | TGTGCCAGCAGAAATCGACAGGGTTTCACTGAAGCTTTCTTT | CASRNRQGFTEAFF
TRBJ2-7 | TRBD1 | - | TRBV14 | TGTGCCAGCAGCTCAGACAGGGTTCGACCCTACGAGCAGTACTTC | CASSSDRVRPYEQYF
TRBJ2-7 | - | - | TRBV6-9 | TGTGCCAGCCTTAGGGGCGGTTCCTACGAGCAGTACTTC | CASLRGGSYEQYF
TRBJ1-1 | - | - | TRBV30 | TGTGCCTCATACCAGGGGCGTGTGAACACTGAAGCTTTCTTT | CASYQGRVNTEAFF
TRBJ2-1 | TRBD1 | - | TRBV19 | TGTGCCAGTAGGGACAGGGGGCGAAAGGAGCAGTTCTTC | CASRDRGRKEQFF
TRBJ2-3 | - | - | TRBV5-1 | TGCGCCAGCAGGGACAGCTACACAGATACGCAGTATTTT | CASRDSYTDTQYF
TRBJ1-2 | TRBD1 | - | TRBV27 | TGTGCCAGCAGGGCCCTAGGGACAGACTATGGCTACACCTTC | CASRALGTDYGYTF
TRBJ1-6 | - | - | TRBV10-3 | TGTGCCATCAGTGAGCGTAGCCGGAGTTCCTATAATTCACCCCTCCACTTT | CAISERSRSSYNSPLHF
TRBJ1-5 | - | - | TRBV6-5 | TGTGCCAGCAGCTTCACAGGGAGTCAGCCCCAGCATTTT | CASSFTGSQPQHF
TRBJ2-1 | TRBD2 | - | TRBV27 | TGTGCCAGCAGTTTCGGGGGGGGGAAATCCTACAATGAGCAGTTCTTC | CASSFGGGKSYNEQFF
TRBJ1-1 | - | - | TRBV19 | TGTGCCAGTAGTATCGATGGGGCGCGGAACACTGAAGCTTTCTTT | CASSIDGARNTEAFF